The present entry profiles one T cell receptor (beta chain) with its context. This specimen belongs to a study of blood T cell repertoires in COVID-19. About the research overall: There were acute and convalescent COVID-19 samples, and they came from the United States, Italy and Spain. PBMCs, B-cell-depleted T cells, or T cells were the source of the cDNA or gDNA that made up the material.

In the original processing: Reference gene primer amplification yielded estimated nucleated cell counts. The repertoire was sequenced with immunoSEQ multiplex PCR; TCRdb's copy has only in-frame clones and lacks some. V, J and clone size derive from that table, while D and trimming were established from the DNA sequence. The table shows about 260,000 clones, with approximately 85% occurring only once. V shed 5 bases, J shed 0 bases, and the junction held 7 bases outside the gene matches. There are 17 residues in the CDR3. The germline gives CDR1 SGHTA, CDR2 FQGTGA. The chain has TRBV7-3 and TRBJ1-2; 12 nucleotides agree with TRBD1. Input material: peripheral blood. This sequence was found in a human donor in a cohort sampled during active COVID-19. CDR3 amino acids: CASSPGTGGAPNYGYTF. For the CDR3, the DNA is TGTGCCAGCAGCCCGGGGACAGGGGGCGCCCCTAACTATGGCTACACCTTC.